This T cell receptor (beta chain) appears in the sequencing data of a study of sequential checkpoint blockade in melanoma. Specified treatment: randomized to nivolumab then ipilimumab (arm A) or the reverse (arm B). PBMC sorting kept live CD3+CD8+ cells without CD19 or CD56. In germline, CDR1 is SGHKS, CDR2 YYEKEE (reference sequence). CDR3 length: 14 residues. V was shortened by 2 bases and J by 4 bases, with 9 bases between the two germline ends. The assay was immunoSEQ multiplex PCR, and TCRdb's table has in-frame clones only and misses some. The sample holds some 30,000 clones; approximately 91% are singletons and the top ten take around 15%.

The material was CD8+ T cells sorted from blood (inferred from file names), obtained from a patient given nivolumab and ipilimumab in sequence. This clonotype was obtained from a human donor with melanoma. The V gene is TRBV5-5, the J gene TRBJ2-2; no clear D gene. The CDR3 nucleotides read TGTGCCAGCAGCTTCCAGGAACTCACCGGGGAGCTGTTTTTT. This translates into CASSFQELTGELFF.